A selection of T cell receptor beta chains follows, all from one sample in a study of cytomegalovirus exposure and HLA in healthy donors. Sequenced by immunoSEQ multiplex PCR; TCRdb stores in-frame clones only, minus some. Of some 65,000 clones in the sample, 68% were seen once. The specimen sequenced was PBMCs. The receptors shown here come from a woman in her thirties in good health and CMV-seronegative. The CDR3 runs from the conserved cysteine through the conserved F or W. Each record gives: V gene, J gene, D gene, clone size, CDR3 protein, CDR3 DNA. D genes are given only for firm matches. Rows give clone size only sometimes, using once, few, many, or a class for an expanded clone.

>TRBV11-2|TRBJ2-3|TRBD1|-
CASSSRDRVGTDTQYF
TGTGCCAGCAGCTCCCGGGACAGGGTTGGGACAGATACGCAGTATTTT
>TRBV5-1|TRBJ1-4|TRBD1|-
CASSSGEGAPEKLFF
TGCGCCAGCAGCTCCGGAGAGGGGGCGCCTGAAAAACTGTTTTTT
>TRBV6-6|TRBJ1-1|-|-
CASSYRAGGVEAFF
TGTGCCAGCAGTTACAGGGCGGGTGGGGTTGAAGCTTTCTTT
>TRBV5-1|TRBJ1-5|TRBD1|-
CASSQGQGNQPQHF
TGCGCCAGCAGCCAAGGACAGGGTAATCAGCCCCAGCATTTT
>TRBV6-5|TRBJ2-7|TRBD1|-
CASSYSSGGDEQYF
TGTGCCAGCAGCTACTCGTCAGGGGGAGACGAGCAGTACTTC
>TRBV18|TRBJ1-3|-|-
CASSPRSGAGNTIYF
TGTGCCAGCTCACCACGGTCAGGGGCTGGAAACACCATATATTTT
>TRBV18|TRBJ2-1|TRBD1|-
CASSLGTGSSYNEQFF
TGTGCCAGCTCACTCGGGACAGGGAGCTCCTACAATGAGCAGTTCTTC
>TRBV5-6|TRBJ2-3|-|-
CASSSRAGSTDTQYF
TGTGCCAGCAGCTCGAGGGCAGGATCGACAGATACGCAGTATTTT
>TRBV7-9|TRBJ2-5|-|-
CASSLDPPGSWQETQYF
TGTGCCAGCAGCTTAGATCCACCGGGATCCTGGCAAGAGACCCAGTACTTC
>TRBV6-1|TRBJ2-7|TRBD1|-
CASRGQHSYEQYF
TGTGCCAGCAGGGGACAGCACTCCTACGAGCAGTACTTC
>TRBV2|TRBJ2-3|TRBD2|-
CASSGQRGGTDTQYF
TGTGCCAGCAGTGGCCAGCGGGGCGGCACAGATACGCAGTATTTT
>TRBV19|TRBJ2-7|-|few
CASSPRTGRGFEQYF
TGTGCCAGTAGTCCGAGGACAGGGAGGGGATTCGAGCAGTACTTC
>TRBV19|TRBJ2-3|TRBD2|-
CASSQAGLTDTQYF
TGTGCCAGTAGTCAAGCGGGGCTCACAGATACGCAGTATTTT
>TRBV2|TRBJ2-2|-|-
CASLGDTGELFF
TGTGCCAGCTTGGGAGACACCGGGGAGCTGTTTTTT
>TRBV6-6|TRBJ1-3|-|few
CASSYSGGGAGNTIYF
TGTGCCAGCAGTTACTCCGGGGGAGGAGCTGGAAACACCATATATTTT
>TRBV6-6|TRBJ1-1|-|-
CASSYDIGARAFF
TGTGCCAGCAGTTACGATATAGGGGCTAGAGCTTTCTTT
>TRBV19|TRBJ2-1|-|once
CASTMADGSYNEQFF
TGTGCCAGTACCATGGCGGATGGGTCCTACAATGAGCAGTTCTTC